The 26 T cell receptor beta chains presented below share a single source sample, sequenced in a study of blood T cell repertoires in COVID-19. The table came from immunoSEQ multiplex PCR; TCRdb's copy has only in-frame clones and leaves some out. The sample includes about 230,000 clones, around 88% of them seen just once. Sequenced input: PBMCs or T cells enriched from blood (not recorded which). These receptors were obtained from a woman aged 40 to 50 with acute COVID-19.

The chain carries TRBV29-1 and TRBJ1-1; 7 bases fit TRBD1. The J segment lost 3 bases and the V segment lost 7 bases, leaving 8 bases of the junction unmatched. Per germline, CDR1 SQVTM and CDR2 ANQGSEA. The CDR3 contains 13 residues. The CDR3 sequence is CSAWDRLYTEAFF. The CDR3 DNA reads TGCAGCGCTTGGGACAGACTATACACTGAAGCTTTCTTT.

The genes are TRBV5-1 and TRBJ1-2, with 7 bases matching TRBD1. J gave up 4 bases and V 4 bases, and 10 bases lay outside the gene matches. The CDR3 runs to 15 residues. Germline-derived CDR1 and CDR2 are SGHRS and YFSETQ. The CDR3 here is CASSGTGENGYGYTF. CDR3 nucleotide sequence: TGCGCCAGCAGCGGTACAGGGGAAAATGGCTATGGCTACACCTTC.

The chain employs TRBV6-4 and TRBJ2-7; D remains ambiguous. Per germline, CDR1 MRHNA and CDR2 SNTAGT. The CDR3 runs to 13 residues. V was clipped by 10 bases and J by 2 bases, with 15 bases between them. As DNA, the CDR3 is TGTGCCACCACGATAGATTGTACCTACGAGCAGTACTTC. Its protein product is CATTIDCTYEQYF.

The CDR3, as DNA: TGTGCCGTGGACAGGGCAACTAATGAAAAACTGTTTTTT. It specifies CAVDRATNEKLFF. The chain couples TRBV30 to TRBJ1-4; 8 nucleotides align to TRBD1. CDR3 size: 13 residues. CDR1 is GTSNPN, CDR2 SVGIG, per germline (reference sequence). Germline trimming cut 8 bases from V and 0 bases from J; bases unmatched to any gene: 2.

CDR3 sequence reads: CAWSDRGSEKLFF. The CDR3 DNA reads TGTGCCTGGTCGGACAGGGGGAGTGAAAAACTGTTTTTT. This chain connects TRBV30 to TRBJ1-4, with TRBD1 matching 10 bases. V was clipped by 5 bases and J by 7 bases; unmatched bases: 4. The CDR3 has 13 residues. CDR1 and CDR2 (germline): GTSNPN, SVGIG (reference sequence).

The genes are TRBV7-2 and TRBJ1-2; no definite D call. The germline V gene has CDR1 SGHTA and CDR2 FQGNSA. Deletions cut 1 base from V and 8 bases from J, with 17 bases between. This CDR3 has 15 amino acids. The CDR3 sequence: CASSLDNHATQGYTF. The CDR3 region has the DNA TGTGCCAGCAGCTTAGATAATCACGCCACCCAGGGCTACACCTTC.

The chain couples TRBV5-1 to TRBJ2-6, with 8 bases fitting TRBD2. This CDR3 comprises 18 residues. Trimming at V came to 4 bases and at J to 0 bases, leaving 9 bases not matched to a gene. The germline gives CDR1 SGHRS, CDR2 YFSETQ. This CDR3 is CASSPAGGAFSGANVLTF. The DNA of the CDR3 is TGCGCCAGCAGCCCGGCCGGGGGGGCCTTCTCTGGGGCCAACGTCCTGACTTTC.

This clone was recorded only once. The chain joins TRBV2 to TRBJ1-1; 8 positions agree with TRBD1. CDR1 is SNHLY, CDR2 FYNNEI, per germline. Trimming cost V 5 bases and J 3 bases; bases outside gene matches: 5. This CDR3 spans 14 amino acids. The CDR3 nucleotides are TGTGCCAGCAGTCGACAGGGGTCGGACACTGAAGCTTTCTTT. Encoded protein: CASSRQGSDTEAFF.

The table lists this clone with a count of one. This chain connects TRBV5-6 to TRBJ2-7; 7 bases line up with TRBD1. Trimming at V came to 4 bases and at J to 3 bases, leaving 4 bases not matched to a gene. Germline V gene data show CDR1 as SGHDT and CDR2 as YYEEEE. The CDR3 loop spans 13 amino acids. The CDR3 reads CASSRDSLYEQYF. CDR3 in DNA: TGTGCCAGCAGCCGGGACAGCCTCTACGAGCAGTACTTC.

The chain uses TRBV10-3 and TRBJ2-7; 9 bases fit TRBD2. The germline CDR1 and CDR2 sequences are ENHRY and SYGVKD. V shed 4 bases, J shed 6 bases, and the junction held 7 bases outside the gene matches. There are 14 residues in the CDR3. CDR3 DNA: TGTGCCATCAGTGGGGGACTAGCTACCTCCGAGCAGTACTTC. Its protein is CAISGGLATSEQYF.

The chain is built from TRBV5-1 and TRBJ1-3, with TRBD1 identical over 7 bases. V lost 2 bases and J lost 1; bases outside the gene matches: 6. The CDR3 covers 16 residues. Germline V gene lookup returns CDR1 SGHRS and CDR2 YFSETQ. Written as DNA, the CDR3 is TGCGCCAGCAGCTTCTCTGGGACAGTATCTGGAAACACCATATATTTT. Translating it yields CASSFSGTVSGNTIYF.

The chain has TRBV19 and TRBJ1-2; a possible D gene is TRBD1 (5 bases). V was trimmed by 6 bases and J by 0 bases, leaving 8 bases between them. Germline loops: CDR1 LNHDA, CDR2 SQIVND (reference sequence). The length of the CDR3 is 13 residues. In DNA form, the CDR3 reads TGTGCCAGTAGCCGGGGGACTAACTATGGCTACACCTTC. It is translated as CASSRGTNYGYTF.

The V and J genes are TRBV2 and TRBJ1-1; D not certain. The CDR3 is 13 residues long. Deletions cut 4 bases from V and 0 bases from J, with 6 bases between. CDR1 and CDR2 (germline): SNHLY, FYNNEI. The CDR3 loop is CASSGAVNTEAFF. In DNA, the CDR3 is TGTGCCAGCAGTGGGGCAGTGAACACTGAAGCTTTCTTT. Full variable domain (remainder filled in from reference TRBV2 and TRBJ1-1): EPEVTQTPSHQVTQMGQEVILRCVPISNHLYFYWYRQILGQKVEFLVSFYNNEISEKSEIFDDQFSVERPDGSNFTLKIRSTKLEDSAMYFCASSGAVNTEAFFGQGTRLTVV.

The V gene is TRBV6-5, the J gene TRBJ2-5, with D tentatively TRBD2 (6 bases). Trimming cost V 7 bases and J 4 bases, with 16 bases left between them. CDR1 is MNHEY, CDR2 SVGAGI, per germline. This CDR3 spans 14 amino acids. The CDR3 spells CASTSGGKGETQYF. The CDR3 bases are TGTGCCAGCACCTCAGGAGGGAAGGGAGAGACCCAGTACTTC.

The chain recombines TRBV2 with TRBJ2-2; 7 bases agree with TRBD1. CDR3 length: 13 amino acids. Per the germline V gene, CDR1 is SNHLY and CDR2 is FYNNEI. Trimming at V came to 7 bases and at J to 3 bases, leaving 2 bases not matched to a gene. The CDR3 reads CASKQGYTGELFF. The CDR3 DNA reads TGTGCCAGCAAACAGGGGTACACCGGGGAGCTGTTTTTT. The variable domain in full, with the rest retrieved from reference TRBV2 and TRBJ2-2, is EPEVTQTPSHQVTQMGQEVILRCVPISNHLYFYWYRQILGQKVEFLVSFYNNEISEKSEIFDDQFSVERPDGSNFTLKIRSTKLEDSAMYFCASKQGYTGELFFGEGSRLTVL.

V and J are TRBV6-1 and TRBJ2-5, with a possible D match to TRBD2 (5 bases). This CDR3 has 14 residues. V lost 2 bases and J lost 5, with 12 bases in between. The V gene's germline CDR1 is MNHNS and CDR2 SASEGT. CDR3 residues: CASSERAGRETQYF. Here the CDR3 DNA reads TGTGCCAGCAGTGAAAGGGCGGGCCGGGAGACCCAGTACTTC.

The V and J genes are TRBV19 and TRBJ1-1, with TRBD1 as a possible D gene (5 bases). This CDR3 contains 16 residues. Germline-derived CDR1 and CDR2 are LNHDA and SQIVND (reference sequence). V lost 3 bases, J lost 0 bases, and 14 bases lay in between. The CDR3 loop reads CASSISGSRVNTEAFF. The CDR3 nucleotides read TGTGCCAGTAGTATTTCAGGGTCCCGAGTGAACACTGAAGCTTTCTTT.

The chain uses TRBV19 and TRBJ2-3; the match to TRBD1 covers 7 bases. The CDR3 contains 15 residues. In germline, CDR1 is LNHDA, CDR2 SQIVND (reference sequence). The ends lost 3 bases at V and 1 base at J; junction bases unmatched: 4. This CDR3 reads CASSIDRVRTDTQYF. The DNA of the CDR3 is TGTGCCAGTAGTATTGACAGGGTTCGCACAGATACGCAGTATTTT.

The rearrangement joins TRBV30 to TRBJ1-1; 10 bases line up with TRBD1. The CDR3 extends over 12 amino acids. Germline CDR1 is GTSNPN and CDR2 is SVGIG (reference sequence). V gave up 3 bases and J gave up 8 bases; unmatched junction bases: 3. The chain's CDR3 is CAWSQDRGEAFF. As DNA, the CDR3 is TGTGCCTGGAGCCAGGACAGGGGGGAAGCTTTCTTT.

The chain couples TRBV7-6 to TRBJ2-7; 11 bases fit TRBD2. This CDR3 region has 18 residues. Germline values: CDR1 SGHVS, CDR2 FNYEAQ. V shed 1 base, J shed 2 bases, and the junction held 10 bases outside the gene matches. The CDR3, as DNA: TGTGCCAGCAGCTTAGTTGATCTAGCGGGGGGTCTACCCTACGAGCAGTACTTC. Its translation: CASSLVDLAGGLPYEQYF.

This chain connects TRBV5-6 to TRBJ2-7, with a possible D match to TRBD1 (5 bases). Germline assignment: CDR1 SGHDT and CDR2 YYEEEE. The CDR3 is made up of 15 amino acids. The V end was cut by 2 bases, the J end by 2 bases, with 14 bases between. CDR3 in amino acids: CASSFQGRGTYEQYF. The CDR3 DNA follows: TGTGCCAGCAGCTTCCAGGGAAGGGGAACCTACGAGCAGTACTTC.

The rearrangement links TRBV19 to TRBJ1-1; possible D gene TRBD1, 5 bases. This CDR3 region has 13 residues. With 5 bases removed from V and 1 base from J, the gap between germline ends came to 8 bases. Germline V gene sequence: CDR1 LNHDA, CDR2 SQIVND (reference sequence). CDR3 DNA sequence: TGTGCCAGTAGTCGGACAAGGAACACTGAAGCTTTCTTT. It encodes CASSRTRNTEAFF.

J is TRBJ1-1 and V is TRBV10-3, with 9 bases fitting TRBD1. Germline trimming cut 6 bases from V and 1 base from J; bases unmatched to any gene: 6. The CDR3 is made up of 15 amino acids. In germline, CDR1 is ENHRY, CDR2 SYGVKD. The CDR3 sequence is CAIREPGQGNTEAFF. DNA of the CDR3: TGTGCCATCAGGGAACCGGGACAGGGGAACACTGAAGCTTTCTTT.

The chain recombines TRBV6-5 with TRBJ2-7; 10 bases align to TRBD2. V lost 6 bases, J lost 2 bases, and 4 bases stayed unmatched. The CDR3 spans 14 residues. CDR1 and CDR2 (germline): MNHEY, SVGAGI. As DNA, the CDR3 is TGTGCCAGCAGCAAGCGGGAGGGCCCCTACGAGCAGTACGTC. As protein: CASSKREGPYEQYV.

This clone was seen once. The V call is TRBV9, the J call TRBJ1-5, with D possibly matching TRBD1 (5 bases). V dropped 0 bases and J dropped 4 bases, with 8 bases sitting between them. CDR1 is SGDLS and CDR2 is YYNGEE in the germline V gene. CDR3 size: 14 residues. The CDR3 protein is CASSVGGGNQPQHF. CDR3 DNA: TGTGCCAGCAGCGTAGGTGGGGGGAATCAGCCCCAGCATTTT.

The chain couples TRBV12-5 to TRBJ2-7, with TRBD1 matching over 8 bases. Per germline, CDR1 LGHNT and CDR2 FRNRAP. Losses at the gene ends were 1 base for V and 2 bases for J; bases not matched to a gene: 4. The CDR3 has 15 residues. The CDR3 here is CASGLARGPTYEQYF. The CDR3 DNA reads as TGTGCTAGTGGTTTGGCCAGGGGGCCAACCTACGAGCAGTACTTC.